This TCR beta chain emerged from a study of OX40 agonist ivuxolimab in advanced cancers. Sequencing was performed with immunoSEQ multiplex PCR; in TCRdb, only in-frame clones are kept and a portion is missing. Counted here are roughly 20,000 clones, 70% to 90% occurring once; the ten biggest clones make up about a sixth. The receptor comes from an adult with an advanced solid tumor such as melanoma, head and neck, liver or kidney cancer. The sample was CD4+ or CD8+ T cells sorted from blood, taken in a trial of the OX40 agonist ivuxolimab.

CDR3 nucleotide sequence: TGTGCCTGGGAAACAGGGTGGACAGATACGCAGTATTTT. As protein: CAWETGWTDTQYF. The chain couples TRBV30 to TRBJ2-3; D is perhaps TRBD1 (6 bases). The germline V gene has CDR1 GTSNPN and CDR2 SVGIG (reference sequence). This CDR3 spans 13 amino acids. V lost 5 bases to trimming and J lost 3 bases, with 12 bases between them. The variable domain in full, with the rest retrieved from reference TRBV30 and TRBJ2-3, is SQTIHQWPATLVQPVGSPLSLECTVEGTSNPNLYWYRQAAGRGLQLLFYSVGIGQISSEVPQNLSASRPQDRQFILSSKKLLLSDSGFYLCAWETGWTDTQYFGPGTRLTVL.